What follows are 18 T cell receptor beta chains derived from one specimen sequenced in a study of identical twins. Each CDR3 protein gets one entry after TCRdb re-called the 5' RACE reads with MiXCR. The profile shows hundreds of thousands of distinct CDR3 sequences, approximately 9% of them singletons. Specimen: memory (CD45RO+) T cells sorted from blood. These receptors all stem from a woman aged 18 to 35 in good health.

This clonotype was detected only a few times. V gene TRBV11-3 combines with J gene TRBJ2-1; 9 bases are shared with TRBD2. After removal of 2 bases from V and 3 bases from J, the junction contained 2 bases not matched to a gene. Germline V gene lookup returns CDR1 SGHNT and CDR2 YENEEA. This CDR3 comprises 15 residues. CDR3 loop: CASSLQTSGYNEQFF. The CDR3 DNA is TGTGCCAGCAGCTTACAGACTAGCGGCTACAATGAGCAGTTCTTC.

This clonotype was picked up a small number of times. The chain carries TRBV11-2 and TRBJ2-3; D not certain. V gave up 2 bases and J gave up 14 bases, with 11 bases separating them. CDR1 is SGHAT and CDR2 is FQNNGV in the germline V gene. The length of the CDR3 is 11 residues. In nucleotides, the CDR3 is TGTGCCAGCAGCTTATTGAGGATAGTGTATTTT. It yields the protein CASSLLRIVYF.

In this sample, this clonotype turned up many times. V usage is TRBV6-2 or TRBV6-3 and J usage is TRBJ2-7; 14 positions match TRBD2. Germline loops: CDR1 MNHEY, CDR2 SVGEGT. The V and J ends lost 6 bases and 4 bases, in that order; junction bases with no gene match: 5. The CDR3 is made up of 15 amino acids. The CDR3 here is CASRAGTSGSYEQYF. For the CDR3, the DNA is TGTGCCAGCAGAGCCGGGACTAGCGGGAGTTACGAGCAGTACTTC.

A word on this clonotype: A much larger clone sits a single nucleotide away, making a read error possible. This chain uses TRBV3-1 with TRBJ2-5; no clear D gene. CDR1 is LGHDT and CDR2 is YNNKEL in the germline V gene (reference sequence). This CDR3 region has 10 residues. The CDR3 is CASSQEAQYF. CDR3 nucleotides: TGTGCCAGCAGCCAAGAGGCCCAGTACTTC.

This clonotype came up a few times. The chain joins TRBV20-1 to TRBJ2-1, with 10 bases fitting TRBD2. Germline-derived CDR1 and CDR2 are DFQATT and SNEGSKA (reference sequence). The CDR3 has 15 residues. V shed 6 bases and J 8 bases; nucleotides not matched to a gene: 13. CDR3 protein: CSASPPSGRGYEQFF. CDR3 bases: TGCAGTGCCTCTCCCCCTAGCGGGAGAGGGTATGAGCAGTTCTTC.

The sample holds a few counts of this clonotype. V usage is TRBV7-6 and J usage is TRBJ1-4; D ambiguous. V lost 1 base to trimming and J lost 3 bases, with 9 bases between them. In germline, CDR1 is SGHVS, CDR2 FNYEAQ. The CDR3 extends over 15 amino acids. CDR3: CASSLVGRPNEKLFF. As DNA, the CDR3 is TGTGCCAGCAGCTTAGTTGGCAGGCCTAATGAAAAACTGTTTTTT.

This clonotype was picked up a small number of times. This chain uses TRBV5-1 with TRBJ1-1; TRBD1 is a possible D gene (6 bases). Trimming took 0 bases from V and 4 from J, leaving 13 bases between them. The CDR3 length is 15 residues. CDR1 SGHRS and CDR2 YFSETQ come from the germline V gene. DNA for the CDR3: TGCGCCAGCAGCTTGGACCCCACAGGGACCACTGAAGCTTTCTTT. Protein sequence: CASSLDPTGTTEAFF.

CDR3 sequence reads: CSVMGRLDSNQPQHF. For the CDR3, the DNA is TGCAGTGTGATGGGGAGGCTAGATAGCAATCAGCCCCAGCATTTT. V is TRBV20-1 and J is TRBJ1-5, with unresolved D. The germline CDR1 and CDR2 sequences are DFQATT and SNEGSKA (reference sequence). V lost 7 bases to trimming and J lost 0 bases, with 16 bases between them. This CDR3 has 15 amino acids.

The chain joins TRBV7-9 to TRBJ2-3; 12 nucleotides agree with TRBD2. Germline CDR1 and CDR2: SEHNR and FQNEAQ (reference sequence). Losses at the gene ends were 9 bases for V and 4 bases for J; bases not matched to a gene: 11. CDR3 size: 16 residues. The DNA for the CDR3 is TGTGCCAGTAGCCCCCAGACTAGCGGGAGCCCAGATACGCAGTATTTT. Its protein is CASSPQTSGSPDTQYF.

This clonotype has only a few counts. This chain connects TRBV20-1 to TRBJ2-3; no firm D call. From germline, CDR1 is DFQATT and CDR2 SNEGSKA (reference sequence). Trimming stripped 0 bases from V and 0 bases from J, with 7 bases between. CDR3 length: 14 residues. CDR3 DNA: TGCAGTGCTAGAGACTCCTTTAGCACAGATACGCAGTATTTT. Its protein product is CSARDSFSTDTQYF.

The rearrangement uses TRBV6-5 and TRBJ1-4; 7 bases match TRBD1. There are 15 residues in the CDR3. The junction had 0 bases not matched to a gene; V was cut back by 2 bases and J by 0 bases. Per germline, CDR1 MNHEY and CDR2 SVGAGI. CDR3 nucleotides: TGTGCCAGCAGTTACGGACAGGCAACTAATGAAAAACTGTTTTTT. It specifies CASSYGQATNEKLFF.

CDR3 in amino acids: CASSPQGAGSPLHF. CDR3 nucleotides: TGTGCCAGCAGTCCACAGGGGGCAGGTTCACCCCTCCACTTT. The rearrangement links TRBV12-3 or TRBV12-4 to TRBJ1-6; 9 positions agree with TRBD1. V shed 5 bases and J 9 bases; nucleotides not matched to a gene: 5. The CDR3 totals 14 residues.

This clonotype was seen only a few times. This chain uses TRBV5-1 with TRBJ1-6, with TRBD1 matching over 7 bases. The trim removed 3 bases at V and 7 bases at J, leaving 4 bases unmatched. CDR1 is SGHRS and CDR2 is YFSETQ in the germline V gene. The CDR3 has 14 amino acids. In nucleotides, the CDR3 is TGCGCCAGCAGCTCGTCAGGGGGGAATTCACCCCTCCACTTT. It is translated as CASSSSGGNSPLHF.

The rearrangement joins TRBV20-1 to TRBJ2-7; 9 bases match TRBD2. This CDR3 has 13 residues. Germline CDR1 is DFQATT and CDR2 is SNEGSKA (reference sequence). The trim removed 6 bases at V and 7 bases at J, leaving 10 bases unmatched. DNA for the CDR3: TGCAGTGCCCCAATAGCGGGAGCGGTTGAGCAGTACTTC. Encoded protein: CSAPIAGAVEQYF.

The chain joins TRBV6-2 or TRBV6-3 to TRBJ2-1, with 8 bases fitting TRBD2. The CDR3 sequence is 15 residues long. J lost 6 bases, V lost 6 bases, and 10 bases had no gene match. Germline CDR1 is MNHEY and CDR2 is SVGEGT. CDR3 bases: TGTGCCAGCAGAGGGCGGGCTAGCGGGCGCAATGAGCAGTTCTTC. It translates to CASRGRASGRNEQFF.

This clonotype came up a few times. V is TRBV6-5 and J is TRBJ1-1; D may be TRBD1 (5 bases). The ends were cut back, 4 bases at V and 5 bases at J, with 20 bases in the middle. This CDR3 spans 16 amino acids. The germline V gene has CDR1 MNHEY and CDR2 SVGAGI. The CDR3 region has the DNA TGTGCCAGCAGTTTTTTGTGGGTGACAGCGGGGACTGAAGCTTTCTTT. This gives the protein CASSFLWVTAGTEAFF.

This clonotype has only a few counts. This sequence joins TRBV24-1 and TRBJ2-5; 11 nucleotides align to TRBD2. CDR3 length: 15 residues. Germline values: CDR1 KGHDR, CDR2 SFDVKD. Trimming cost V 3 bases and J 5 bases; bases outside gene matches: 4. Here the CDR3 reads CATSDRSGGAETQYF. The CDR3 DNA is TGTGCCACCAGTGATCGTAGCGGGGGGGCGGAGACCCAGTACTTC.

The chain recombines TRBV27 with TRBJ2-7; D ambiguous. CDR1 is MNHEY, CDR2 SMNVEV, per germline (reference sequence). CDR3 length: 15 residues. With 3 bases removed from V and 3 bases from J, the gap between germline ends came to 15 bases. The CDR3 DNA reads as TGTGCCAGCAGTTTGGACCGAGCTCGTGTCTACGAGCAGTACTTC. Translating it yields CASSLDRARVYEQYF.